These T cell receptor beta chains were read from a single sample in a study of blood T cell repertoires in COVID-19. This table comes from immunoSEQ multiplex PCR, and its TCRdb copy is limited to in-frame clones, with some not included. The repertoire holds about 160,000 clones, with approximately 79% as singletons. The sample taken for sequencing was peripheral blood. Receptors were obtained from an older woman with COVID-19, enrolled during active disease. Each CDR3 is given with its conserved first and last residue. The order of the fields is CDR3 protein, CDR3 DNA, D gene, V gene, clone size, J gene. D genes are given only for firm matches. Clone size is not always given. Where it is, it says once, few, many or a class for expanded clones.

CDR3 protein: CASSLMRGGADTQYF
CDR3 DNA: TGTGCCAGCAGCTTAATGCGGGGGGGGGCAGATACGCAGTATTTT
D gene: TRBD2
V gene: TRBV7-2
clone size: few
J gene: TRBJ2-3

CDR3 protein: CASSWEGPNYNEQFF
CDR3 DNA: TGTGCCAGCAGTTGGGAGGGGCCGAACTACAATGAGCAGTTCTTC
D gene: TRBD2
V gene: TRBV27
clone size: -
J gene: TRBJ2-1

CDR3 protein: CAWSLGQGDVYGYTF
CDR3 DNA: TGTGCCTGGAGCCTGGGACAGGGGGACGTCTATGGCTACACCTTC
D gene: TRBD1
V gene: TRBV30
clone size: once
J gene: TRBJ1-2

CDR3 protein: CASRAVGGPYNEQFF
CDR3 DNA: TGTGCCAGTCGTGCCGTGGGGGGGCCCTACAATGAGCAGTTCTTC
D gene: -
V gene: TRBV9
clone size: -
J gene: TRBJ2-1

CDR3 protein: CASSLDGSAGGPDTQYF
CDR3 DNA: TGTGCCAGCAGCTTAGATGGGTCGGCAGGGGGACCAGATACGCAGTATTTT
D gene: TRBD1
V gene: TRBV11-2
clone size: -
J gene: TRBJ2-3

CDR3 protein: CAWSVPGAVCQPQHF
CDR3 DNA: TGTGCCTGGAGTGTCCCAGGTGCCGTTTGCCAGCCCCAGCATTTT
D gene: -
V gene: TRBV30
clone size: -
J gene: TRBJ1-5

CDR3 protein: CASSQSSPTILAGQVDEQFF
CDR3 DNA: TGCGCCAGCAGTCAATCCTCTCCCACCATCTTAGCGGGGCAGGTCGATGAGCAGTTCTTC
D gene: TRBD2
V gene: TRBV23-1
clone size: few
J gene: TRBJ2-1

CDR3 protein: CASSTEPGQTHEQYF
CDR3 DNA: TGTGCCAGCAGCACGGAACCGGGACAGACCCACGAGCAGTACTTC
D gene: TRBD1
V gene: TRBV5-4
clone size: once
J gene: TRBJ2-7

CDR3 protein: CASSLERGNEKLFF
CDR3 DNA: TGTGCCAGCAGCTTAGAAAGGGGGAATGAAAAACTGTTTTTT
D gene: -
V gene: TRBV7-9
clone size: few
J gene: TRBJ1-4

CDR3 protein: CATSRDLPEAGGYNEQFF
CDR3 DNA: TGTGCCACCAGCAGAGATCTCCCAGAAGCGGGAGGGTACAATGAGCAGTTCTTC
D gene: TRBD2
V gene: TRBV15
clone size: -
J gene: TRBJ2-1

CDR3 protein: CASSLEGQGDGELFF
CDR3 DNA: TGCGCCAGCAGCTTGGAAGGACAGGGGGACGGGGAGCTGTTTTTT
D gene: TRBD1
V gene: TRBV5-1
clone size: -
J gene: TRBJ2-2

CDR3 protein: CASSLDRRATDTQYF
CDR3 DNA: TGTGCCAGCAGCTTAGACAGACGTGCCACAGATACGCAGTATTTT
D gene: -
V gene: TRBV7-9
clone size: few
J gene: TRBJ2-3

CDR3 protein: CASSPMGEEEELRGYTF
CDR3 DNA: TGTGCCAGCAGCCCAATGGGGGAGGAAGAAGAGTTACGTGGCTACACCTTC
D gene: -
V gene: TRBV28
clone size: -
J gene: TRBJ1-2

CDR3 protein: CASSLRQGARETQYF
CDR3 DNA: TGTGCCAGCAGCTTGCGGCAGGGGGCGCGAGAGACCCAGTACTTC
D gene: TRBD1
V gene: TRBV5-5
clone size: -
J gene: TRBJ2-5

CDR3 protein: CAIRPGQWSPLHF
CDR3 DNA: TGTGCTATTAGACCAGGTCAATGGTCACCCCTCCACTTT
D gene: -
V gene: TRBV7-2
clone size: -
J gene: TRBJ1-6

CDR3 protein: CASSSTNYGYTF
CDR3 DNA: TGTGCCAGCAGTTCTACCAACTATGGCTACACCTTC
D gene: -
V gene: TRBV6-6
clone size: -
J gene: TRBJ1-2

CDR3 protein: CASSLLAGANTGELFF
CDR3 DNA: TGTGCCAGCAGCTTACTAGCGGGCGCGAACACCGGGGAGCTGTTTTTT
D gene: TRBD2
V gene: TRBV11-1
clone size: many
J gene: TRBJ2-2

CDR3 protein: CASSVRDSLETQYF
CDR3 DNA: TGTGCCAGCAGCGTCCGGGACAGCCTAGAGACCCAGTACTTC
D gene: TRBD1
V gene: TRBV9
clone size: once
J gene: TRBJ2-5